This T cell receptor (beta chain) comes out of a study of T cell repertoires in cytomegalovirus infection. Study at large: Recently identified HLA-C-restricted CMV epitopes and well-studied HLA-B-restricted CMV epitopes were used by the study. Public TCR beta signatures were indicative of both CMV infection and a matching HLA type. Overall study results and limits: The study found HLA-C-restricted CMV-specific TCR beta clonotypes dominating the ex vivo response. The study identified carriers of CMV plus the relevant HLA from cumulative public TCR beta family frequency.

In TCRdb, the reads were re-called with MiXCR into one record per CDR3 protein. The sample consists of roughly 500,000 distinct CDR3 sequences, approximately 40% of them appearing once. As to this clonotype: Its antigen is not identified.

The sequencing here drew on cultured PBMCs, taken from culture after CMV antigen stimulation. The sequence came from a human donor in good health (CMV status not recorded). Some clones in this sample may be carry-over from other donors' samples.

CDR3 protein: CASSEVGSGRDTQYF. The CDR3 DNA reads TGTGCCAGCAGTGAAGTGGGCAGCGGGAGAGATACGCAGTATTTT. This chain joins TRBV6-1 and TRBJ2-3; 8 nucleotides agree with TRBD2. V was clipped by 1 base and J by 5 bases; unmatched bases: 5. CDR1 is MNHNS, CDR2 SASEGT, per germline. This CDR3 region has 15 residues.